This T cell receptor beta chain comes out of a study of post-analysis software for immune sequencing data. A few counts support this clonotype. Its antigen is currently unknown. Unique molecular identifiers had been added to the TCR beta cDNA libraries. MiXCR, applied by TCRdb to the PCR reads, yields one record per CDR3 protein. There are fewer than 550,000 distinct CDR3 sequences in the sample; around 31% occur only once, and 4.5% to 7.5% lies in the top ten. Findings of the study overall: In patients, TRBV5-6, TRBV5-1 and TRBV20-1 belonged to roughly five TRBV segments found more frequently than in controls.

CDR3 length: 16 residues. The ends lost 5 bases at V and 2 bases at J; junction bases unmatched: 11. Per the germline V gene, CDR1 is MNHNY and CDR2 is SVGAGI (reference sequence). The rearrangement uses TRBV6-6 and TRBJ1-1, with 7 bases matching TRBD1. The receptor was derived from a girl between 2 and 17 years old with multiple sclerosis. The material sequenced was blood. CDR3 protein: CASSKQGMAPNTEAFF. In nucleotides, the CDR3 is TGTGCCAGCAGTAAACAGGGGATGGCCCCAAACACTGAAGCTTTCTTT.